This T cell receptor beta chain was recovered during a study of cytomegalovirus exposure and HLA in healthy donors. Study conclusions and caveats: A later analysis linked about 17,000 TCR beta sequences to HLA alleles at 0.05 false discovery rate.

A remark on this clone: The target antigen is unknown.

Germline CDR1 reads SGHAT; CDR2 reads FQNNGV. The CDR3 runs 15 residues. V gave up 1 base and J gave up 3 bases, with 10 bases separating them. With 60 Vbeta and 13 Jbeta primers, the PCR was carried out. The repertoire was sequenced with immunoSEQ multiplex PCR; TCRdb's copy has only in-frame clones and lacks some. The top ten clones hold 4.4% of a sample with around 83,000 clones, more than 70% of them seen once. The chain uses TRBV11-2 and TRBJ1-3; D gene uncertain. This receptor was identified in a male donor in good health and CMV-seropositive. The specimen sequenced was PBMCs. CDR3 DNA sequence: TGTGCCAGCAGCTTAGTTGCGGGGTTTGGAAACACCATATATTTT. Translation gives CASSLVAGFGNTIYF.